This TCR beta chain was observed in a study of T-cell reconstitution after alpha-beta-depleted transplantation in children. Study observations and caveats: Recipient T cells and thymic progenitors that survived were the source of the high TCRbeta diversity seen at day 60 in some patients. The main origin of T-cell counts and diversity one year after transplant was newly produced T cells. Where alpha-beta T cells came from about two months after transplant was reportedly several hundred expanded graft clones.

Molecular barcoding with unique molecular identifiers was used for the TCRbeta library. MiXCR, applied by TCRdb to the PCR reads, yields one record per CDR3 protein. The sample holds around 450,000 distinct CDR3 sequences, about 40% seen once. As for this clonotype: Its target is not known.

This CDR3 spans 16 amino acids. The V and J ends lost 7 bases and 0 bases, in that order; junction bases with no gene match: 10. The germline gives CDR1 SGHRS, CDR2 YFSETQ. The rearrangement joins TRBV5-1 to TRBJ2-1; 7 bases map to TRBD1. The receptor was isolated from a girl aged 2-10 years with aplastic anemia, due to receive a stem cell transplant. The source material was PBMCs, sampled before TCRalphabeta/CD19-depleted stem cell transplant. The CDR3 loop reads CASQKEDRASYNEQFF. The CDR3, as DNA: TGCGCCAGCCAAAAAGAAGACAGGGCCTCCTACAATGAGCAGTTCTTC. Together with reference TRBV5-1 and TRBJ2-1, the CDR3 gives the full variable domain: KAGVTQTPRYLIKTRGQQVTLSCSPISGHRSVSWYQQTPGQGLQFLFEYFSETQRNKGNFPGRFSGRQFSNSRSEMNVSTLELGDSALYLCASQKEDRASYNEQFFGPGTRLTVL.